This T cell receptor beta chain was sequenced in a study of spatial heterogeneity in lung cancer. General study results and limits: Tumor mutation counts were tracked by expanded intratumoral alpha and beta TCR counts.

TCRdb re-called the 5' RACE reads with MiXCR, one entry per CDR3 protein. The sample contains about 16,000 distinct CDR3 sequences, 5.7% of which appear only once. CDR3 size: 15 residues. V dropped 3 bases and J dropped 2; count of bases not matched to a gene: 2. Germline V gene data show CDR1 as MRHNA and CDR2 as SNTAGT. Time point specified: sample taken at primary tumor resection. This clonotype was counted many times. Its matching antigen is unknown. The sample in question was lung tumor tissue, obtained at surgery. The origin of this receptor is a female donor with early-stage non-small cell lung cancer. The chain combines TRBV6-4 with TRBJ2-5, with 11 bases identical to TRBD2. For the CDR3, the DNA is TGTGCCAGCAGTGAGCTAGCGGGAGGACAAGAGACCCAGTACTTC. Translated: CASSELAGGQETQYF.